The 21 T cell receptor beta chains below come from one sample, sequenced in a study of T cell changes during pregnancy in multiple sclerosis. Produced via immunoSEQ multiplex PCR; TCRdb's table is partial and in-frame only. The sample records about 89,000 clones, around 94% being singletons. This specimen consisted of peripheral blood, obtained in the third trimester of pregnancy. The receptors come from a female donor with multiple sclerosis, enrolled in a pregnancy study.

This chain connects TRBV6-1 to TRBJ1-4; 7 nucleotides match TRBD1. The CDR3 loop spans 17 amino acids. Germline CDR1 reads MNHNS; CDR2 reads SASEGT. Losses at the gene ends were 3 bases for V and 6 bases for J; bases not matched to a gene: 13. CDR3 bases: TGTGCCAGCAGTGATAACAACAGGGGTCAGACATATGAAAAACTGTTTTTT. The encoded protein is CASSDNNRGQTYEKLFF.

The CDR3 DNA sequence: TGTGCCAGCAGCTTGTACTTCCGACTAGCGAGCTACAATGAGCAGTTCTTC. Translation: CASSLYFRLASYNEQFF. This chain links TRBV5-5 with TRBJ2-1; 8 nucleotides line up with TRBD2. The CDR3 has 17 amino acids. Per germline, CDR1 SGHKS and CDR2 YYEKEE (reference sequence). V lost 1 base and J lost 3; bases outside the gene matches: 9.

This chain links TRBV30 with TRBJ2-7; D uncertain. The germline V gene encodes CDR1 GTSNPN and CDR2 SVGIG (reference sequence). V gave up 3 bases and J gave up 3 bases, with 18 bases separating them. The CDR3 has 15 amino acids. The CDR3 spells CAWSAPPDFNYEQYF. CDR3 DNA: TGTGCCTGGAGCGCACCCCCTGACTTTAACTACGAGCAGTACTTC.

V and J are TRBV2 and TRBJ2-1, with 11 bases fitting TRBD1. Germline loops: CDR1 SNHLY, CDR2 FYNNEI. CDR3 length: 16 amino acids. V shed 6 bases and J 7 bases; nucleotides not matched to a gene: 11. The CDR3 loop reads CASSNNIRDRGNEQFF. Here the CDR3 DNA reads TGTGCCAGCAGCAATAACATCCGGGACAGGGGGAATGAGCAGTTCTTC.

The rearrangement links TRBV7-9 to TRBJ2-2; no reliable D call. This CDR3 region has 13 residues. CDR1 SEHNR and CDR2 FQNEAQ come from the germline V gene (reference sequence). V was shortened by 4 bases and J by 2 bases, with 5 bases between the two germline ends. CDR3 residues: CASSSLNTGELFF. Here the CDR3 DNA reads TGTGCCAGCAGCTCCCTTAACACCGGGGAGCTGTTTTTT.

The genes are TRBV4-1 and TRBJ2-7; 7 bases are a match to TRBD1. After removal of 3 bases from V and 2 bases from J, the junction contained 1 base not matched to a gene. CDR3 length equals 13 residues. Germline CDR1 reads MGHRA; CDR2 reads YSYEKL. This chain's CDR3 is CASSHQGAYEQYF. In DNA form, the CDR3 reads TGCGCCAGCAGCCATCAGGGGGCCTACGAGCAGTACTTC.

V is TRBV2 and J is TRBJ2-5; D may be TRBD1 (7 bases). Trimming left V 7 bases short and J 5 bases short, with 20 bases between. Germline lookup yields CDR1 SNHLY and CDR2 FYNNEI. The CDR3 consists of 15 residues. CDR3 coding DNA: TGTGCCAGCACTCCCCTCGGAGGGGGCGGGGAGACCCAGTACTTC. Protein product: CASTPLGGGGETQYF. Filled out from reference TRBV2 and TRBJ2-5, the complete variable domain reads EPEVTQTPSHQVTQMGQEVILRCVPISNHLYFYWYRQILGQKVEFLVSFYNNEISEKSEIFDDQFSVERPDGSNFTLKIRSTKLEDSAMYFCASTPLGGGGETQYFGPGTRLLVL.

This CDR3 is CSVDLSGRDGYTF. For the CDR3, the DNA is TGCAGCGTTGACCTCTCGGGGAGGGATGGCTACACCTTC. This chain connects TRBV29-1 to TRBJ1-2; D is unresolved. The CDR3 runs 13 residues. Trimming pared 3 bases from V and 6 bases from J, leaving 14 bases between. Germline-derived CDR1 and CDR2 are SQVTM and ANQGSEA.

The chain couples TRBV28 to TRBJ2-5; 7 bases align to TRBD2. Germline V gives CDR1 MDHEN, CDR2 SYDVKM. Germline trimming cut 8 bases from V and 10 bases from J; bases unmatched to any gene: 10. The CDR3 covers 12 residues. The CDR3 reads CASGPPGRDQYF. CDR3 in DNA: TGTGCCAGCGGACCCCCTGGGAGGGACCAGTACTTC.

The V call is TRBV5-1, the J call TRBJ1-2; TRBD1 matches 8 bases. This CDR3 is 16 amino acids long. Germline CDR1 reads SGHRS; CDR2 reads YFSETQ. V was pared by 4 bases and J by 4 bases, with 12 bases of the junction left unmatched. CDR3 DNA sequence: TGCGCCAGCAGCCTTCGGACAGGGCAATCAGGCTATGGCTACACCTTC. Encoded protein: CASSLRTGQSGYGYTF.

This clone showed up just once. The chain employs TRBV30 and TRBJ2-7, with TRBD1 matching over 10 bases. Trimming cost V 8 bases and J 2 bases; bases outside gene matches: 6. In germline, CDR1 is GTSNPN, CDR2 SVGIG (reference sequence). The CDR3 has 13 residues. The CDR3 DNA is TGTGCCGGCGGACAGGGGGGGACCTACGAGCAGTACTTC. Translated, it gives CAGGQGGTYEQYF.

V gene TRBV6-7 combines with J gene TRBJ1-2, with 10 bases that match TRBD1. TRBV6-7 is known as an ORF, though its function is uncertain. The CDR3 runs to 16 residues. The V gene end was trimmed by 1 base and the J gene end by 4 bases; junction bases not matched to a gene: 6. CDR3 nucleotides: TGTGCCAGCAGTTACTTGTCTGGGACAGGGGTCTATGGCTACACCTTC. As protein: CASSYLSGTGVYGYTF.

The rearrangement links TRBV11-2 to TRBJ2-5, with 8 nucleotides matching TRBD2. Germline V gene data show CDR1 as SGHAT and CDR2 as FQNNGV. The CDR3 extends over 14 amino acids. Trimming removed 6 bases from V and 4 bases from J; junction bases left unmatched: 7. CDR3 region: CASRLAGGTETQYF. CDR3 sequence (DNA): TGTGCCAGCAGATTGGCGGGGGGCACAGAGACCCAGTACTTC.

The CDR3 coding sequence is TGTGCCAGCTCGCAGACCGGGAGCTCCTACAATGAGCAGTTCTTC. Its protein is CASSQTGSSYNEQFF. The chain uses TRBV18 and TRBJ2-1; maybe TRBD2 (6 bases). The CDR3 contains 15 residues. Germline loops: CDR1 KGHSH, CDR2 LQKENI. Trimming took 6 bases from V and 0 from J, leaving 12 bases between them.

The rearrangement uses TRBV27 and TRBJ1-2; perhaps TRBD1 as D (6 bases). The CDR3 totals 13 residues. Germline V gives CDR1 MNHEY, CDR2 SMNVEV (reference sequence). Trimming shortened V by 3 bases and J by 7 bases, and 12 bases separated the two germline ends. Here the CDR3 reads CASSLQGQGGYTF. In DNA, the CDR3 is TGTGCCAGCAGTTTGCAGGGGCAAGGTGGCTACACCTTC.

The V call is TRBV19, the J call TRBJ1-5; D remains ambiguous. There are 15 residues in the CDR3. In germline, CDR1 is LNHDA, CDR2 SQIVND (reference sequence). V was shortened by 3 bases and J by 0 bases, with 9 bases between the two germline ends. Here the CDR3 reads CASSIDQVSNQPQHF. The CDR3 DNA sequence: TGTGCCAGTAGTATCGACCAGGTTAGCAATCAGCCCCAGCATTTT.

This chain joins TRBV2 and TRBJ2-1; 15 positions match TRBD2. The CDR3 runs 15 residues. Germline CDR1 SNHLY, CDR2 FYNNEI. V lost 4 bases and J lost 10; bases outside the gene matches: 5. CDR3 nucleotide sequence: TGTGCCAGCAGTGGGACTAGCGGGAGGGCCGGGGAGCAGTTCTTC. Its translation: CASSGTSGRAGEQFF.

The chain employs TRBV6-4 and TRBJ2-1; TRBD2 matches 9 bases. The germline V gene has CDR1 MRHNA and CDR2 SNTAGT. This CDR3 has 16 amino acids. J gave up 4 bases and V 2 bases, and 6 bases lay outside the gene matches. The CDR3 reads CASSDTTSGIYNEQFF. The CDR3 nucleotides read TGTGCCAGCAGTGACACGACTAGCGGAATTTACAATGAGCAGTTCTTC.

This clone has only one observation. The DNA is omitted, as the CDR3 cannot be located on it reliably, and the CDR3 follows TCRdb's listing. The chain recombines TRBV12-5 with TRBJ2-1; the D call of TRBD1 is as the table states it, not checked on the DNA. Germline V CDR1 and CDR2: LGHNT, FRNRAP. The CDR3 spans 14 amino acids, including both terminal residues. CDR3 sequence reads: CASGLAQAWDEQFF.

J is TRBJ1-1 and V is TRBV15; TRBD1 is a possible D gene (6 bases). This CDR3 comprises 12 residues. V was cut by 6 bases and J by 11 bases, with 16 bases left in between. Germline loops: CDR1 LNHNV, CDR2 YYDKDF (reference sequence). The CDR3, as DNA: TGTGCCACCAGTAAATTAAGACAGGATGCTTTCTTT. Its protein product is CATSKLRQDAFF.

V and J are TRBV29-1 and TRBJ2-3; D is possibly TRBD1 (5 bases). With 4 bases removed from V and 8 bases from J, the gap between germline ends came to 13 bases. The CDR3 is 12 residues long. CDR1 is SQVTM and CDR2 is ANQGSEA in the germline V gene. The CDR3 DNA reads as TGCAGCGTTGGTGCGCCCCAGGGTACGCAGTATTTT. It translates to CSVGAPQGTQYF.